These 24 T cell receptor beta chains were all obtained from the same sample, sequenced in a study of liver allograft versus peripheral blood T cells. Study background: Peripheral blood of the recipients supplied T cell receptor repertoires that were compared with those in transplanted livers.

TCRdb recomputed calls from the reads with MiXCR, one row per CDR3 protein. Of more than 10,000 distinct CDR3 sequences listed, 28% are singletons. The receptors here all came from a human patient who had a liver transplant. Some of the T cells may derive from the graft donor.

The V and J genes are TRBV6-5 and TRBJ1-2; perhaps TRBD1 as D (6 bases). The CDR3 totals 15 residues. The germline gives CDR1 MNHEY, CDR2 SVGAGI. V lost 6 bases, J lost 6 bases, and 20 bases lay in between. The CDR3: CASRPPGARGDGYTF. In DNA form, the CDR3 reads TGTGCCAGCAGACCCCCGGGGGCCCGGGGTGATGGCTACACCTTC.

The V gene is TRBV20-1, the J gene TRBJ1-1, with a possible D match to TRBD1 (5 bases). The CDR3 is 13 residues long. The V gene lost 0 bases and the J gene lost 3 bases, with 8 bases spanning the gap. Germline V lookup: CDR1 DFQATT, CDR2 SNEGSKA (reference sequence). The CDR3 reads CSAREEQDTEAFF. The CDR3 DNA reads as TGCAGTGCTAGAGAGGAACAGGACACTGAAGCTTTCTTT.

This chain uses TRBV14 with TRBJ1-1; D is undetermined. The CDR3 runs to 15 residues. The germline CDR1 and CDR2 sequences are SGHDN and FVKESK. V gave up 0 bases and J gave up 5 bases, with 13 bases separating them. The CDR3 is CASSQDGSSGTEAFF. The CDR3 coding sequence is TGTGCCAGCAGCCAAGACGGGTCTTCTGGGACTGAAGCTTTCTTT.

The gene calls are TRBV12-3 or TRBV12-4 and TRBJ2-6; D perhaps matches TRBD1 (6 bases). The CDR3 runs to 16 residues. Deletions cut 5 bases from V and 3 bases from J, with 14 bases between. CDR3 sequence reads: CASSGSGVVGANVLTF. CDR3 coding DNA: TGTGCCAGCAGTGGGTCAGGGGTTGTTGGGGCCAACGTCCTGACTTTC.

Concerning this clonotype: A much larger clone is a single base away; this may be a read error. This sequence joins TRBV6-5 and TRBJ1-1; 9 nucleotides align to TRBD1. Germline CDR1 MNHEY, CDR2 SVGAGI. The CDR3 covers 16 residues. The CDR3 is CASSYGTGTPRTEASF. In DNA form, the CDR3 reads TGTGCCAGCAGTTACGGGACAGGGACCCCCCGGACTGAAGCTTCCTTT.

In this sample, this clonotype turned up a few times. It may be a read error: a sequence one base away is much more abundant. The rearrangement uses TRBV11-1 and TRBJ1-1; 7 bases align to TRBD1. The CDR3 runs 13 residues. CDR1 is SGHAT, CDR2 FQDESV, per germline (reference sequence). The CDR3 DNA reads TGTGTCAGCAGCTCAGGACAGGAGACTGAAGCTTTCTTT. Translation gives CVSSSGQETEAFF.

This clonotype has at least ten counts. This sequence joins TRBV6-5 and TRBJ1-5, with a possible D match to TRBD1 (5 bases). This CDR3 is built from 15 residues. Germline values: CDR1 MNHEY, CDR2 SVGAGI. V was cut by 7 bases and J by 6 bases, with 19 bases left in between. The CDR3 coding sequence is TGTGCCAGCAAAATAGAGGGGTCGTATGCTCAGCCCCAGCATTTT. Its translation: CASKIEGSYAQPQHF.

This clonotype was recorded many times. V gene TRBV19 combines with J gene TRBJ1-6, with unresolved D. The germline V and J ends were trimmed by 7 bases and 4 bases, with 8 bases remaining between them. Germline V CDR1 and CDR2: LNHDA, SQIVND (reference sequence). CDR3 length: 13 amino acids. The CDR3 DNA follows: TGTGCCAGTAAGGGAGATTATAATTCACCCCTCCACTTT. Its protein product is CASKGDYNSPLHF. Complete variable domain (other parts from reference TRBV19 and TRBJ1-6): DGGITQSPKYLFRKEGQNVTLSCEQNLNHDAMYWYRQDPGQGLRLIYYSQIVNDFQKGDIAEGYSVSREKKESFPLTVTSAQKNPTAFYLCASKGDYNSPLHFGNGTRLTVT.

V is TRBV10-3 and J is TRBJ2-2; TRBD1 agrees at 8 bases. CDR3 length equals 12 residues. CDR1 is ENHRY, CDR2 SYGVKD, per germline. V was clipped by 8 bases and J by 6 bases; unmatched bases: 2. Here the CDR3 reads CAILQGAGELFF. The CDR3 region has the DNA TGTGCCATCCTACAGGGGGCCGGGGAGCTGTTTTTT.

By share, this clonotype ranks as medium-sized. This chain joins TRBV6-6 and TRBJ1-3; D remains unclear. Germline V gene sequence: CDR1 MNHNY, CDR2 SVGAGI (reference sequence). The CDR3 consists of 15 residues. Trimming removed 0 bases from V and 2 bases from J, with 8 bases in between. The CDR3 is CASSYSEATGNTIYF. The CDR3 DNA is TGTGCCAGCAGTTACTCCGAGGCAACTGGAAACACCATATATTTT.

By sample fraction, this clonotype is medium-sized. The V gene is TRBV18, the J gene TRBJ1-2; maybe TRBD1 (5 bases). From germline, CDR1 is KGHSH and CDR2 LQKENI. The ends were cut back, 2 bases at V and 7 bases at J, with 14 bases in the middle. This CDR3 is 14 amino acids long. CDR3 DNA sequence: TGTGCCAGCTCACCAACAGAAGCCCAGGGTGGCTACACCTTC. This codes for CASSPTEAQGGYTF.

This clonotype was seen a handful of times. V gene TRBV10-1 combines with J gene TRBJ2-3; the match to TRBD2 covers 8 bases. CDR1 and CDR2 from the germline V gene are WNHNN and SYGVQD (reference sequence). Trimming took 6 bases from V and 2 from J; bases not matched to a gene: 10. The length of the CDR3 is 16 residues. The CDR3 loop reads CASSPAGRGATDTQYF. CDR3 nucleotide sequence: TGCGCCAGCAGCCCAGCCGGGCGGGGGGCCACAGATACGCAGTATTTT.

This clonotype showed up many times. The CDR3 DNA reads TGTGCCAGCAGCTTCGTGGGGGGACAGGGTCGTAATGAAAAACTGTTTTTT. Encoded protein: CASSFVGGQGRNEKLFF. This chain joins TRBV5-4 and TRBJ1-4; 9 nucleotides line up with TRBD1. With V trimmed by 2 bases and J by 4 bases, 9 bases remained unmatched. The germline gives CDR1 SGHNT, CDR2 YYREEE (reference sequence). The CDR3 contains 17 residues. The full variable domain, rest sourced from reference TRBV5-4 and TRBJ1-4, is ETGVTQSPTHLIKTRGQQVTLRCSSQSGHNTVSWYQQALGQGPQFIFQYYREEENGRGNFPPRFSGLQFPNYSSELNVNALELDDSALYLCASSFVGGQGRNEKLFFGSGTQLSVL.

This clonotype was picked up many times. The gene calls are TRBV10-3 and TRBJ1-2; D ambiguous. CDR3 length: 18 residues. Looked up from germline, CDR1 is ENHRY and CDR2 is SYGVKD. Trimming stripped 0 bases from V and 3 bases from J, with 20 bases between. The CDR3 region has the DNA TGTGCCATCAGTGAGTCAGACATTATGGTACGGAACGACTATGGCTACACCTTC. This sequence encodes CAISESDIMVRNDYGYTF.

The chain couples TRBV20-1 to TRBJ2-3, with D uncertain. The germline V gene has CDR1 DFQATT and CDR2 SNEGSKA (reference sequence). This CDR3 region has 16 residues. Trimming took 0 bases from V and 2 from J, leaving 15 bases between them. The chain's CDR3 is CSARDLSLGYTDTQYF. The DNA of the CDR3 is TGCAGTGCTAGAGACCTATCGTTAGGTTACACAGATACGCAGTATTTT.

This clonotype has at least ten counts. The chain is built from TRBV19 and TRBJ2-5; 9 bases agree with TRBD1. The trim removed 2 bases at V and 3 bases at J, leaving 4 bases unmatched. The V gene's germline CDR1 is LNHDA and CDR2 SQIVND (reference sequence). CDR3 length: 15 amino acids. The CDR3 nucleotides are TGTGCCAGTAGTATACCGGGACAGGGCGAAGAGACCCAGTACTTC. It codes for CASSIPGQGEETQYF.

This clonotype is medium-sized (0.01 to 0.1%) by share. The rearrangement uses TRBV6-1 and TRBJ1-1; D is unclear. Trimming cost V 4 bases and J 2 bases, with 8 bases left between them. The CDR3 length is 13 residues. Germline V gives CDR1 MNHNS, CDR2 SASEGT. The CDR3 sequence: CASSVEFNTEAFF. The CDR3, as DNA: TGTGCCAGCAGTGTCGAGTTCAACACTGAAGCTTTCTTT.

In this sample, this clonotype turned up a few times. This chain connects TRBV28 to TRBJ2-3; D may be TRBD1 or TRBD2 (5 bases each). Trimming took 4 bases from V and 10 from J, leaving 18 bases between them. The CDR3 is 14 residues long. Germline V gene lookup returns CDR1 MDHEN and CDR2 SYDVKM. CDR3 DNA sequence: TGTGCCAGCAGTTCCGAGCCGGGGCAGGCGGCGCAGTATTTT. Its translation is CASSSEPGQAAQYF.

A few counts support this clonotype. The chain links TRBV29-1 to TRBJ1-4; the D is unclear. Germline CDR1 SQVTM, CDR2 ANQGSEA. The V end was cut by 1 base, the J end by 7 bases, with 10 bases between. This CDR3 spans 13 amino acids. The CDR3 DNA is TGCAGCGTTGAAGGCGGGGAAGGTGAAAAACTGTTTTTT. Translating it yields CSVEGGEGEKLFF.

This clonotype was observed a few times. V gene TRBV9 combines with J gene TRBJ1-2; D possibly corresponds to TRBD1 (5 bases). Germline CDR1 reads SGDLS; CDR2 reads YYNGEE. The CDR3 is made up of 14 amino acids. Trimming left V 5 bases short and J 3 bases short, with 14 bases between. In DNA form, the CDR3 reads TGTGCCAGCAGTGAAGGGACGGAGGACTATGGCTACACCTTC. Translating it yields CASSEGTEDYGYTF.

The genes are TRBV12-3 or TRBV12-4 and TRBJ2-2; TRBD1 matches at 7 bases. J gave up 0 bases and V 5 bases, and 3 bases lay outside the gene matches. This CDR3 has 15 residues. CDR3 region: CASSQGGANTGELFF. CDR3 DNA: TGTGCCAGCAGTCAAGGGGGCGCGAACACCGGGGAGCTGTTTTTT.

CDR3 in DNA: TGTGCCAGCATGTCTGTCCGGAACACTGAAGCTTTCTTT. Its translation is CASMSVRNTEAFF. The chain combines TRBV18 with TRBJ1-1; D remains unclear. V gave up 8 bases and J gave up 1 base, with 11 bases separating them. This CDR3 region has 13 residues. CDR1 and CDR2 (germline): KGHSH, LQKENI.

This clonotype is judged medium-sized. The genes are TRBV6-5 and TRBJ2-1, with 7 bases matching TRBD2. Germline V gene lookup returns CDR1 MNHEY and CDR2 SVGAGI. Trimming at V came to 7 bases and at J to 3 bases, leaving 6 bases not matched to a gene. CDR3 length: 14 residues. In DNA form, the CDR3 reads TGTGCCAGCACTAGGGAGGGCAGCTACAATGAGCAGTTCTTC. This codes for CASTREGSYNEQFF.

The rearrangement uses TRBV28 and TRBJ2-4, with 9 bases identical to TRBD1. V gave up 7 bases and J gave up 7 bases; unmatched junction bases: 2. This CDR3 comprises 12 residues. CDR1 and CDR2 (germline): MDHEN, SYDVKM. The CDR3, as DNA: TGTGCCAGCACTGGACAGGGGAACATTCAGTACTTC. It codes for CASTGQGNIQYF.